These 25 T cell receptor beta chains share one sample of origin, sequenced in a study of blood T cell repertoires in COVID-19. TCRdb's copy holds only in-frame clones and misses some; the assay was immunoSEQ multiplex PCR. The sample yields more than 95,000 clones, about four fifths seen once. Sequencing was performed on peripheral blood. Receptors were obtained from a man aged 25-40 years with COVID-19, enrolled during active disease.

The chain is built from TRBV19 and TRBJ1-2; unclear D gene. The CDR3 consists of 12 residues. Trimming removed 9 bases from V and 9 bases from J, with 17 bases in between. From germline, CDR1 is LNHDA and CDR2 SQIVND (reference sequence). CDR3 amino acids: CASSSGQVSYTF. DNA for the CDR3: TGTGCCAGCTCCTCTGGGCAGGTGAGCTACACCTTC.

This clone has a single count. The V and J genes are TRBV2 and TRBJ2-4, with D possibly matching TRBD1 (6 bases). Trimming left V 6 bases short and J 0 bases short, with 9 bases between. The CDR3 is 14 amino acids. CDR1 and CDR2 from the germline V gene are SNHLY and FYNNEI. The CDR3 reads CASRDSIAKNIQYF. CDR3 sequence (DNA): TGTGCCAGCAGGGACAGTATAGCCAAAAACATTCAGTACTTC.

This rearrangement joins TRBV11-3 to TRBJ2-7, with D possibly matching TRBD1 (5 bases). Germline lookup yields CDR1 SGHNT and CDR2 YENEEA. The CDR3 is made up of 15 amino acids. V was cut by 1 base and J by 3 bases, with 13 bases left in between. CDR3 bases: TGTGCCAGCAGCTTAGGACAGACCTATCTCTACGAGCAGTACTTC. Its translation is CASSLGQTYLYEQYF.

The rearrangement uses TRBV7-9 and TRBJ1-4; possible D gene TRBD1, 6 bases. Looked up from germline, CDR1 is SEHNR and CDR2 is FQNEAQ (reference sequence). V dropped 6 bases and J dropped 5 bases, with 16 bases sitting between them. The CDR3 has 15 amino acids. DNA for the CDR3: TGTGCCAGCAGACGTCCGGGACAAGGAAATGAAAAACTGTTTTTT. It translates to CASRRPGQGNEKLFF.

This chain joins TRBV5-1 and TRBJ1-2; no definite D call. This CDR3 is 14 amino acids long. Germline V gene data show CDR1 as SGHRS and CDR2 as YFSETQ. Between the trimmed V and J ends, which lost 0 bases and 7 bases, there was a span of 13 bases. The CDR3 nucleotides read TGCGCCAGCAGCTTGGAAGGGAGGCCGGGTGGCTACACCTTC. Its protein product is CASSLEGRPGGYTF.

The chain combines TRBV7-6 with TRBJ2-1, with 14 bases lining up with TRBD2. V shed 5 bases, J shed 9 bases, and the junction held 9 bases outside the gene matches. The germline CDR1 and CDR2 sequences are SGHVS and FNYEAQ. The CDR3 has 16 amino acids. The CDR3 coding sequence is TGTGCCAGCAGCGTAGGGACTAGCGGGAGTCTCCGTGAGCAGTTCTTC. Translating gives CASSVGTSGSLREQFF.

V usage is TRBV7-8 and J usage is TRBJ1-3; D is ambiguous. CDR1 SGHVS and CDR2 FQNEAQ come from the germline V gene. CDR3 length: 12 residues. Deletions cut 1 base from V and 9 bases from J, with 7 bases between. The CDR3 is CASSLGGGTIYF. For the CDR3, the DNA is TGTGCCAGCAGCTTAGGGGGAGGCACCATATATTTT. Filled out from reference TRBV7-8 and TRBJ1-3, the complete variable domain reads GAGVSQSPRYKVAKRGQDVALRCDPISGHVSLFWYQQALGQGPEFLTYFQNEAQLDKSGLPSDRFFAERPEGSVSTLKIQRTQQEDSAVYLCASSLGGGTIYFGEGSWLTVV.

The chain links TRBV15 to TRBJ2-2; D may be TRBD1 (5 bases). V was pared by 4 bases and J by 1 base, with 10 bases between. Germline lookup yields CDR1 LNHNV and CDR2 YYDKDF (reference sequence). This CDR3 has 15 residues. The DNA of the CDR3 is TGTGCCACCAGCACTCTGACAGTGAACACCGGGGAGCTGTTTTTT. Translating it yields CATSTLTVNTGELFF.

The DNA of the CDR3 is TGTGCCAGCAGCCCCCTCAGGACTAGCGGGAGCTACGAGCAGTACTTC. Translation: CASSPLRTSGSYEQYF. The chain uses TRBV7-2 and TRBJ2-7; 13 bases align to TRBD2. CDR3 size: 16 residues. V lost 5 bases and J lost 3; bases outside the gene matches: 7. Germline lookup yields CDR1 SGHTA and CDR2 FQGNSA. The whole variable domain, filled in from reference TRBV7-2 and TRBJ2-7, reads GAGVSQSPSNKVTEKGKDVELRCDPISGHTALYWYRQSLGQGLEFLIYFQGNSAPDKSGLPSDRFSAERTGGSVSTLTIQRTQQEDSAVYLCASSPLRTSGSYEQYFGPGTRLTVT.

The CDR3 loop reads CASSLRGQGFRELFF. For the CDR3, the DNA is TGTGCCAGCAGCTTACGCGGACAGGGTTTCCGGGAGCTGTTTTTT. The rearrangement uses TRBV7-8 and TRBJ2-2, with TRBD1 matching over 8 bases. Germline lookup yields CDR1 SGHVS and CDR2 FQNEAQ. V trimming: 2 bases; J trimming: 9 bases; junction bases outside the gene matches: 8. The CDR3 length is 15 residues. The full variable domain, rest sourced from reference TRBV7-8 and TRBJ2-2, is GAGVSQSPRYKVAKRGQDVALRCDPISGHVSLFWYQQALGQGPEFLTYFQNEAQLDKSGLPSDRFFAERPEGSVSTLKIQRTQQEDSAVYLCASSLRGQGFRELFFGEGSRLTVL.

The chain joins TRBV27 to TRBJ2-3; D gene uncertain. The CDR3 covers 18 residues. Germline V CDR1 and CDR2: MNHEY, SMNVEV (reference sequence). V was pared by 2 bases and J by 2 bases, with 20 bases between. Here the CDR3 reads CASSLKVPSAADTDTQYF. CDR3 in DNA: TGTGCCAGCAGTTTAAAGGTCCCCTCGGCGGCAGACACAGATACGCAGTATTTT.

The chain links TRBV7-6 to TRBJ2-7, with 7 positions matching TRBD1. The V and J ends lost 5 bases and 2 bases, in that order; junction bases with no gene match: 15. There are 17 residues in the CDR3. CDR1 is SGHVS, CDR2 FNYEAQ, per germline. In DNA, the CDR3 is TGTGCCAGCAGCCCCCTGCGTAGGGAGACAGGGCCCTACGAGCAGTACTTC. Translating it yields CASSPLRRETGPYEQYF. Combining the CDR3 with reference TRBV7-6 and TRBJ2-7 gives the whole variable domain GAGVSQSPRYKVTKRGQDVALRCDPISGHVSLYWYRQALGQGPEFLTYFNYEAQQDKSGLPNDRFSAERPEGSISTLTIQRTEQRDSAMYRCASSPLRRETGPYEQYFGPGTRLTVT.

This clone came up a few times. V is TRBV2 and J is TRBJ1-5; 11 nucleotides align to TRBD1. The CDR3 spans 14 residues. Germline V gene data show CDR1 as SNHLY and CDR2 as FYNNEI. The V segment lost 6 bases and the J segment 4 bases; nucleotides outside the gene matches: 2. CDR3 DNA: TGTGCCAGCAGGGACAGGGGGCAGAATCAGCCCCAGCATTTT. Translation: CASRDRGQNQPQHF. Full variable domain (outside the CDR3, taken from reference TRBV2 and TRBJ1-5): EPEVTQTPSHQVTQMGQEVILRCVPISNHLYFYWYRQILGQKVEFLVSFYNNEISEKSEIFDDQFSVERPDGSNFTLKIRSTKLEDSAMYFCASRDRGQNQPQHFGDGTRLSIL.

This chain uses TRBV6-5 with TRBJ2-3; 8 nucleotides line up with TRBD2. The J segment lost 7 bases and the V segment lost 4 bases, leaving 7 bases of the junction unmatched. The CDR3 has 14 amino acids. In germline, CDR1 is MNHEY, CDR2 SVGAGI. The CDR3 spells CASSSAGGPYTQYF. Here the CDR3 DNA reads TGTGCCAGCAGTTCCGCGGGGGGCCCGTATACGCAGTATTTT.

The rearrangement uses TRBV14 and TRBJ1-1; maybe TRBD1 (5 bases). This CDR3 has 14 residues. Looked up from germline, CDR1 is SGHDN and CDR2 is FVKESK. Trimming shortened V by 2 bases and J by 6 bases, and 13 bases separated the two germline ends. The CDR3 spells CASSQTPGYPEAFF. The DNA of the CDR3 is TGTGCCAGCAGCCAAACCCCAGGGTACCCTGAAGCTTTCTTT.

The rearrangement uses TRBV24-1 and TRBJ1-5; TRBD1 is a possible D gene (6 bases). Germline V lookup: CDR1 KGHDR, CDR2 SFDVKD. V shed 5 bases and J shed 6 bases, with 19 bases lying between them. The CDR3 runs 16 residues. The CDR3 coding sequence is TGTGCCACCAGTGCCGCAGATCAGGGGTACGGTCAGCCCCAGCATTTT. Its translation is CATSAADQGYGQPQHF.

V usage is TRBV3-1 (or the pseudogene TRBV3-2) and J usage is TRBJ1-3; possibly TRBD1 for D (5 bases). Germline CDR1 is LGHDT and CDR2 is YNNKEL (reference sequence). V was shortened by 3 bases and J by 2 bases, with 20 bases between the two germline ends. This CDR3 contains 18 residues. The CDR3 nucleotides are TGTGCCAGCAGCCATCTCCTTGGGGGGGTAAGCCCTGGAAACACCATATATTTT. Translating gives CASSHLLGGVSPGNTIYF.

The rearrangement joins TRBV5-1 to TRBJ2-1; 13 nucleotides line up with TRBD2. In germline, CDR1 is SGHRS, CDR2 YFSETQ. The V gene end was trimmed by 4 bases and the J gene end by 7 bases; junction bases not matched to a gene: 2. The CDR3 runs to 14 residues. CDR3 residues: CASSRTSGSNEQFF. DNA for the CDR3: TGCGCCAGCAGCCGGACTAGCGGGAGTAATGAGCAGTTCTTC.

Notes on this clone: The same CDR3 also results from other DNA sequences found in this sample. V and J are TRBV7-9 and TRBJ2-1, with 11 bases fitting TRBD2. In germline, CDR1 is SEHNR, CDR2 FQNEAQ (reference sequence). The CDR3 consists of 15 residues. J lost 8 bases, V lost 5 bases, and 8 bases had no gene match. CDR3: CASSPWTSGSDEQFF. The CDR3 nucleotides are TGTGCCAGCAGCCCTTGGACTAGCGGGTCCGATGAGCAGTTCTTC.

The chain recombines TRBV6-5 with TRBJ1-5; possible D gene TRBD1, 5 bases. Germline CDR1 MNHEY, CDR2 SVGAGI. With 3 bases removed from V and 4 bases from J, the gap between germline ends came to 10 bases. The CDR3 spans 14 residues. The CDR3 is CASSYNRLNQPQHF. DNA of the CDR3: TGTGCCAGCAGTTATAACAGGCTAAATCAGCCCCAGCATTTT.

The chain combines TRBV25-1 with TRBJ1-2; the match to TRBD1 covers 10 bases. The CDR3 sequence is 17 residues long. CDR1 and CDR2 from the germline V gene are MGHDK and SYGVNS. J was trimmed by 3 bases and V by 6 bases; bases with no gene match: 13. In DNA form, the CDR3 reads TGTGCCAGCAGACGGCTAATCCCGACAGGGGGCCACTATGGCTACACCTTC. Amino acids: CASRRLIPTGGHYGYTF.

The CDR3, as DNA: TGTGCCAGCAGCCCGGGACAGGGCTACGAGCAGTACTTC. Translated: CASSPGQGYEQYF. This chain uses TRBV25-1 with TRBJ2-7, with TRBD1 matching 9 bases. Trimming removed 6 bases from V and 3 bases from J; junction bases left unmatched: 3. Germline V CDR1 and CDR2: MGHDK, SYGVNS. The CDR3 extends over 13 amino acids.

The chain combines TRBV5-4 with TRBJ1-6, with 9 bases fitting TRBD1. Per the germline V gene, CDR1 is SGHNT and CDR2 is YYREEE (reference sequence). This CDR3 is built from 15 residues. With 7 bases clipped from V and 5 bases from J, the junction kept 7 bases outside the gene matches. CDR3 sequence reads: CASGLDRGNNSPLHF. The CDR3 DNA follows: TGTGCCAGCGGCCTCGACAGGGGGAATAATTCACCCCTCCACTTT. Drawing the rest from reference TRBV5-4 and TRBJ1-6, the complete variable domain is ETGVTQSPTHLIKTRGQQVTLRCSSQSGHNTVSWYQQALGQGPQFIFQYYREEENGRGNFPPRFSGLQFPNYSSELNVNALELDDSALYLCASGLDRGNNSPLHFGNGTRLTVT.

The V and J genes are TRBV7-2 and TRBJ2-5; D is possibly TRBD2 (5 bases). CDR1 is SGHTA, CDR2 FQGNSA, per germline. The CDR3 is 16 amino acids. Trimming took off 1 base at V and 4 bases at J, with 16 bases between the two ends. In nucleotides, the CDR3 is TGTGCCAGCAGCTTAGTAAATTCAATCCGGGGAGAGACCCAGTACTTC. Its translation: CASSLVNSIRGETQYF.

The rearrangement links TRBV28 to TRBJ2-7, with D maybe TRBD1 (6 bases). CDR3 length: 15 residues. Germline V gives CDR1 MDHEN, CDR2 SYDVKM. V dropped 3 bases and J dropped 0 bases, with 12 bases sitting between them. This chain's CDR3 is CASSFETGGSYEQYF. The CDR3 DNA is TGTGCCAGCAGTTTCGAGACAGGTGGCTCCTACGAGCAGTACTTC.